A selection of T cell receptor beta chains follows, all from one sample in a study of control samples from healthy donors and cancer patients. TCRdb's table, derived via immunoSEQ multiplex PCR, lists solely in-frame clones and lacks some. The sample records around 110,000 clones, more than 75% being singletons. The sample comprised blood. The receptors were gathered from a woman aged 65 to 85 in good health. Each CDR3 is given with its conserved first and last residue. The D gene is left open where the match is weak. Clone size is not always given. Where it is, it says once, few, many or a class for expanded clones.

CDR3 protein: CSVEPGGTGNTIYF; CDR3 DNA: TGCAGCGTTGAGCCGGGAGGAACTGGAAACACCATATATTTT; V gene: TRBV29-1; clone size: .; D gene: .; J gene: TRBJ1-3
CDR3 protein: CASSLGQGVEKLFF; CDR3 DNA: TGCGCCAGCAGCCTAGGACAGGGAGTCGAAAAACTGTTTTTT; V gene: TRBV4-3; clone size: .; D gene: TRBD1; J gene: TRBJ1-4
CDR3 protein: CASSQTGVGGTEAFF; CDR3 DNA: TGTGCCAGCAGCCAAACGGGAGTCGGCGGCACTGAAGCTTTCTTT; V gene: TRBV3-1/TRBV3-2; clone size: .; D gene: .; J gene: TRBJ1-1
CDR3 protein: CASSNRDSSYNEQFF; CDR3 DNA: TGTGCCAGCAGCAACCGGGACAGCTCCTACAATGAGCAGTTCTTC; V gene: TRBV5-4; clone size: .; D gene: TRBD1; J gene: TRBJ2-1
CDR3 protein: CASRSSSGANVLTF; CDR3 DNA: TGTGCCAGCAGGTCCAGCTCTGGGGCCAACGTCCTGACTTTC; V gene: TRBV2; clone size: .; D gene: .; J gene: TRBJ2-6
CDR3 protein: CASGMTGGSYEQYF; CDR3 DNA: TGCGCCAGCGGGATGACAGGGGGCTCCTACGAGCAGTACTTC; V gene: TRBV5-1; clone size: .; D gene: TRBD1; J gene: TRBJ2-7
CDR3 protein: CASSKAGGHNSPLHF; CDR3 DNA: TGTGCCAGCTCCAAGGCGGGGGGCCATAATTCACCCCTCCACTTT; V gene: TRBV18; clone size: .; D gene: .; J gene: TRBJ1-6
CDR3 protein: CASSEAVMGENTEAFF; CDR3 DNA: TGTGCCAGCAGTGAAGCGGTGATGGGTGAGAACACTGAAGCTTTCTTT; V gene: TRBV2; clone size: .; D gene: .; J gene: TRBJ1-1
CDR3 protein: CASSLAQGVRNEQFF; CDR3 DNA: TGTGCCAGCAGCTTAGCACAGGGGGTTCGGAATGAGCAGTTCTTC; V gene: TRBV7-8; clone size: .; D gene: TRBD1; J gene: TRBJ2-1
CDR3 protein: CAALLRGLKGRTDTQYF; CDR3 DNA: TGTGCCGCCCTGCTCCGTGGCCTCAAGGGGCGCACAGATACGCAGTATTTT; V gene: TRBV2; clone size: .; D gene: .; J gene: TRBJ2-3
CDR3 protein: CASSEAGPAGANVLTF; CDR3 DNA: TGTGCCAGCAGTGAAGCTGGGCCAGCTGGGGCCAACGTCCTGACTTTC; V gene: TRBV2; clone size: .; D gene: .; J gene: TRBJ2-6
CDR3 protein: CASEREGYEQYF; CDR3 DNA: TGCGCCAGCGAGAGAGAAGGCTACGAGCAGTACTTC; V gene: TRBV10-1; clone size: once; D gene: .; J gene: TRBJ2-7
CDR3 protein: CASKSGRTNQPQHF; CDR3 DNA: TGTGCCAGCAAGTCCGGGCGTACCAATCAGCCCCAGCATTTT; V gene: TRBV2; clone size: .; D gene: .; J gene: TRBJ1-5
CDR3 protein: CASSPYREDSPLHF; CDR3 DNA: TGTGCCAGCAGTCCTTACAGGGAAGACTCACCCCTCCACTTT; V gene: TRBV7-9; clone size: few; D gene: .; J gene: TRBJ1-6
CDR3 protein: CASSLVGYSNQPQHF; CDR3 DNA: TGTGCCAGCAGCTTAGTCGGCTATAGCAATCAGCCCCAGCATTTT; V gene: TRBV5-6; clone size: .; D gene: .; J gene: TRBJ1-5
CDR3 protein: CASSLVEEQFF; CDR3 DNA: TGTGCCAGCAGCTTGGTGGAGGAGCAGTTCTTC; V gene: TRBV11-2; clone size: .; D gene: .; J gene: TRBJ2-1
CDR3 protein: CSVEQGVNEQYF; CDR3 DNA: TGCAGCGTTGAACAGGGTGTAAACGAGCAGTACTTC; V gene: TRBV29-1; clone size: .; D gene: .; J gene: TRBJ2-7
CDR3 protein: CASSQDSRGASYNEQFF; CDR3 DNA: TGCGCCAGCAGCCAAGACTCGCGGGGGGCGTCCTACAATGAGCAGTTCTTC; V gene: TRBV4-1; clone size: once; D gene: TRBD2; J gene: TRBJ2-1
CDR3 protein: CASSYMGLAYDEQFF; CDR3 DNA: TGTGCCAGCAGTTATATGGGACTAGCGTACGATGAGCAGTTCTTC; V gene: TRBV6-2/TRBV6-3; clone size: once; D gene: TRBD2; J gene: TRBJ2-1
CDR3 protein: CASSLGSGGGNTDTQYF; CDR3 DNA: TGTGCCAGCAGCTTGGGCTCCGGCGGGGGGAACACAGATACGCAGTATTTT; V gene: TRBV5-8; clone size: .; D gene: TRBD2; J gene: TRBJ2-3
CDR3 protein: CASSYQGFTGELFF; CDR3 DNA: TGTGCCAGCAGTTATCAGGGTTTTACCGGGGAGCTGTTTTTT; V gene: TRBV6-6; clone size: .; D gene: .; J gene: TRBJ2-2
CDR3 protein: CASSGTSGGTGEQYF; CDR3 DNA: TGTGCCAGCAGTGGGACTAGCGGGGGAACCGGGGAGCAGTACTTC; V gene: TRBV2; clone size: .; D gene: TRBD2; J gene: TRBJ2-7
CDR3 protein: CASSYGGNTIYF; CDR3 DNA: TGTGCCAGCAGTTACGGCGGAAACACCATATATTTT; V gene: TRBV6-6; clone size: .; D gene: .; J gene: TRBJ1-3
CDR3 protein: CAGSSPNSPLHF; CDR3 DNA: TGTGCCGGGAGCAGCCCTAATTCACCCCTCCACTTT; V gene: TRBV7-8; clone size: .; D gene: .; J gene: TRBJ1-6
CDR3 protein: CASSSGGASGLGETQYF; CDR3 DNA: TGTGCCAGCAGCTCCGGGGGGGCTAGCGGTTTGGGGGAGACCCAGTACTTC; V gene: TRBV13; clone size: few; D gene: TRBD2; J gene: TRBJ2-5
CDR3 protein: CASSVGGQGPTYEQYF; CDR3 DNA: TGTGCCAGCAGCGTAGGGGGGCAGGGGCCCACCTACGAGCAGTACTTC; V gene: TRBV9; clone size: .; D gene: .; J gene: TRBJ2-7
CDR3 protein: CASSLQSDNYGYTF; CDR3 DNA: TGCGCCAGCAGCTTGCAATCAGACAACTATGGCTACACCTTC; V gene: TRBV5-1; clone size: once; D gene: .; J gene: TRBJ1-2
CDR3 protein: CASSRQNYGYTF; CDR3 DNA: TGCGCCAGCAGCCGACAGAACTATGGCTACACCTTC; V gene: TRBV5-1; clone size: .; D gene: .; J gene: TRBJ1-2
CDR3 protein: CASSSGRISNQPQHF; CDR3 DNA: TGTGCCAGCAGTAGTGGACGGATTAGCAATCAGCCCCAGCATTTT; V gene: TRBV5-6; clone size: .; D gene: .; J gene: TRBJ1-5
CDR3 protein: CASSEVRSRTLHF; CDR3 DNA: TGTGCCAGCAGTGAAGTCAGATCGCGTACCCTCCACTTT; V gene: TRBV6-1; clone size: .; D gene: .; J gene: TRBJ1-6